This T cell receptor beta chain was profiled in a study of T cell responses to AZD1222 COVID-19 vaccine. The protocol was immunoSEQ multiplex PCR, while the TCRdb copy is restricted to in-frame clones and leaves out a portion. The sample includes about 110,000 clones, 92% seen only once; the top ten take 8% to 10%. The sequence came from an adult who received the AZD1222 COVID-19 vaccine. Here the sequenced sample was peripheral blood, taken 28 days after the second AZD1222 dose.

DNA of the CDR3: TGTGCTAGTGGTCACGGGACTAGCGGAACGAATGAGCAGTTCTTC. It encodes CASGHGTSGTNEQFF. The chain carries TRBV12-5 and TRBJ2-1; 11 bases map to TRBD2. CDR3 size: 15 residues. The germline gives CDR1 LGHNT, CDR2 FRNRAP. The ends lost 5 bases at V and 7 bases at J; junction bases unmatched: 7.